One sample yielded the 31 T cell receptor beta chains listed below, sequenced in a study of blood T cell repertoires in COVID-19. Here immunoSEQ multiplex PCR was the method, and the copy in TCRdb shows in-frame clones only, minus some. The table has 130,000 to 150,000 clones, roughly 79% seen once. Material: peripheral blood. These receptors were obtained from a human donor with acute or convalescent COVID-19. The donor label of this sample is uncertain.

This chain connects TRBV19 to TRBJ2-7, with TRBD2 matching over 14 bases. J gave up 3 bases and V 6 bases, and 22 bases lay outside the gene matches. CDR3 size: 21 residues. Germline V gives CDR1 LNHDA, CDR2 SQIVND (reference sequence). The CDR3 here is CASSPGGTSGSFTRNGYEQYF. The CDR3 region has the DNA TGTGCCAGTAGCCCCGGAGGGACTAGCGGGAGTTTCACCCGCAACGGCTACGAGCAGTACTTC.

This clone has only one observation. The chain carries TRBV9 and TRBJ2-1; 7 nucleotides line up with TRBD2. The trim removed 4 bases at V and 4 bases at J, leaving 8 bases unmatched. Germline assignment: CDR1 SGDLS and CDR2 YYNGEE. This CDR3 is built from 15 residues. This CDR3 reads CASSSHSGEYNEQFF. CDR3 DNA sequence: TGTGCCAGCAGCTCCCACAGCGGGGAGTACAATGAGCAGTTCTTC.

The chain has TRBV29-1 and TRBJ2-3, with 7 bases lining up with TRBD2. V shed 1 base, J shed 3 bases, and the junction held 4 bases outside the gene matches. Germline loops: CDR1 SQVTM, CDR2 ANQGSEA. The length of the CDR3 is 14 residues. CDR3 coding DNA: TGCAGCGTTGAAGCAACTAGCGTGACAGATACGCAGTATTTT. Translation gives CSVEATSVTDTQYF.

CDR3: CASSQEVSGGFNEQFF. The CDR3 nucleotides are TGCGCCAGCAGCCAAGAGGTCAGCGGGGGGTTCAATGAGCAGTTCTTC. This chain links TRBV4-1 with TRBJ2-1; 9 bases align to TRBD2. The germline V gene has CDR1 MGHRA and CDR2 YSYEKL. CDR3 size: 16 residues. J lost 6 bases, V lost 0 bases, and 6 bases had no gene match.

CDR3 coding DNA: TGTGCCAGCAGCCGAGACAGGACTAGCGGAAACACCATATATTTT. It encodes CASSRDRTSGNTIYF. The chain combines TRBV2 with TRBJ1-3; the D gene is possibly TRBD1 (6 bases). The germline V gene encodes CDR1 SNHLY and CDR2 FYNNEI. The CDR3 runs to 15 residues. The germline V and J ends were trimmed by 6 bases and 4 bases, with 16 bases remaining between them. Full variable domain (missing parts from reference TRBV2 and TRBJ1-3): EPEVTQTPSHQVTQMGQEVILRCVPISNHLYFYWYRQILGQKVEFLVSFYNNEISEKSEIFDDQFSVERPDGSNFTLKIRSTKLEDSAMYFCASSRDRTSGNTIYFGEGSWLTVV.

CDR3 in amino acids: CASGGQGEERWQTQYF. In DNA, the CDR3 is TGTGCCAGCGGGGGACAGGGGGAAGAGAGGTGGCAGACCCAGTACTTC. This rearrangement joins TRBV21-1 to TRBJ2-5; the tabulated D call, TRBD1, remains unverified against the DNA. TRBV21-1 is noted as a pseudogene. There are 16 residues in the CDR3.

This chain joins TRBV3-1 (or the pseudogene TRBV3-2) and TRBJ1-2; D perhaps matches TRBD1 (5 bases). The CDR3 runs to 15 residues. Trimming pared 1 base from V and 6 bases from J, leaving 15 bases between. Germline values: CDR1 LGHDT, CDR2 YNNKEL (reference sequence). The CDR3 spells CASSQGLGLQDGYTF. CDR3 coding DNA: TGTGCCAGCAGCCAAGGGCTGGGGCTCCAGGATGGCTACACCTTC.

In its sample, this clone was seen once. This rearrangement joins TRBV27 to TRBJ2-1, with TRBD2 matching over 12 bases. Losses at the gene ends were 1 base for V and 3 bases for J; bases not matched to a gene: 7. The CDR3 sequence is 18 residues long. CDR1 and CDR2 (germline): MNHEY, SMNVEV (reference sequence). The DNA of the CDR3 is TGTGCCAGCAGTTTATATGCTAGCGGGGGGGCCAACTACAATGAGCAGTTCTTC. Translation: CASSLYASGGANYNEQFF.

The CDR3, as DNA: TGTGCCAGGTTCAGGGGCGATCAGCCCCAGCATTTT. It translates to CARFRGDQPQHF. The chain employs TRBV6-5 and TRBJ1-5, with D possibly matching TRBD1 (6 bases). Between the trimmed V and J ends, which lost 9 bases and 5 bases, there was a span of 11 bases. Germline CDR1 MNHEY, CDR2 SVGAGI. The CDR3 covers 12 residues.

The chain employs TRBV12-3 or TRBV12-4 and TRBJ2-3, with D tentatively TRBD2 (5 bases). This CDR3 is 13 amino acids long. V was trimmed by 4 bases and J by 10 bases, leaving 15 bases between them. The CDR3 protein is CASSYSPAGAQYF. The CDR3 bases are TGTGCCAGCAGTTACAGCCCCGCGGGTGCGCAGTATTTT.

The chain combines TRBV7-9 with TRBJ2-7, with 7 bases that match TRBD2. The CDR3 is 14 amino acids. Trimming took 4 bases from V and 4 from J; bases not matched to a gene: 7. Germline-derived CDR1 and CDR2 are SEHNR and FQNEAQ (reference sequence). The CDR3 is CASSSRGEIYEQYV. The CDR3 DNA reads TGTGCCAGCAGCTCCCGGGGGGAAATTTACGAGCAGTACGTC.

This clone showed up just a few times. The rearrangement uses TRBV5-1 and TRBJ2-7; 8 bases map to TRBD1. Per germline, CDR1 SGHRS and CDR2 YFSETQ. This CDR3 comprises 15 residues. V shed 4 bases, J shed 2 bases, and the junction held 8 bases outside the gene matches. CDR3 loop: CASSPGQGVPYEQYF. The CDR3 DNA reads as TGCGCCAGCAGCCCAGGACAGGGTGTACCCTACGAGCAGTACTTC.

For this clone: Other DNA sequences in this sample translate to the same CDR3. The gene calls are TRBV29-1 and TRBJ1-5; 8 bases agree with TRBD1. This CDR3 has 12 residues. J was trimmed by 4 bases and V by 7 bases; bases with no gene match: 3. Germline values: CDR1 SQVTM, CDR2 ANQGSEA. This CDR3 is CSARQGNQPQHF. The CDR3 bases are TGCAGCGCCCGACAGGGGAATCAGCCCCAGCATTTT.

This chain joins TRBV6-5 and TRBJ1-6, with a tentative D call TRBD1 (6 bases). V shed 10 bases and J shed 7 bases, with 17 bases lying between them. The CDR3 totals 14 residues. Germline assignment: CDR1 MNHEY and CDR2 SVGAGI. In DNA, the CDR3 is TGTGCCAACCGACAGGACCTCCCGAATTCACCCCTCCACTTT. Its protein is CANRQDLPNSPLHF.

This clone appeared a few times. CDR3 residues: CALDSEAFF. CDR3 DNA: TGTGCACTGGACAGTGAAGCTTTCTTT. The rearrangement uses TRBV12-2 and TRBJ1-1; TRBD1, as called in the table, went unchecked against the DNA. TRBV12-2 is marked as a pseudogene. CDR3 size: 9 residues.

The chain employs TRBV10-3 and TRBJ2-7, with a tentative D call TRBD2 (6 bases). This CDR3 has 13 amino acids. V was shortened by 4 bases and J by 5 bases, with 12 bases between the two germline ends. Germline V CDR1 and CDR2: ENHRY, SYGVKD. The CDR3: CAISVRGEDEQYF. CDR3 sequence (DNA): TGTGCCATCAGTGTCCGAGGGGAGGACGAGCAGTACTTC.

This chain uses TRBV4-1 with TRBJ2-1, with D possibly matching TRBD2 (7 bases). There are 17 residues in the CDR3. Germline CDR1 MGHRA, CDR2 YSYEKL. V was clipped by 3 bases and J by 0 bases, with 15 bases between them. Written as DNA, the CDR3 is TGCGCCAGCAGCCACTTTGGGAGGGGGAGCTCCTACAATGAGCAGTTCTTC. Its translation: CASSHFGRGSSYNEQFF.

The CDR3 sequence is CASSEMGASSGNTIYF. For the CDR3, the DNA is TGCGCCAGCAGTGAAATGGGGGCGAGCTCTGGAAACACCATATATTTT. The chain joins TRBV10-2 to TRBJ1-3; D may be TRBD1 (6 bases). CDR3 length: 16 residues. V lost 3 bases, J lost 0 bases, and 12 bases lay in between. The germline V gene has CDR1 WSHSY and CDR2 SAAADI.

This clone has just one count. The chain couples TRBV2 to TRBJ2-5; no clear D. The germline V gene has CDR1 SNHLY and CDR2 FYNNEI. The CDR3 consists of 14 residues. Deletions cut 5 bases from V and 5 bases from J, with 15 bases between. The CDR3, as DNA: TGTGCCAGCAGTTTCCCCGGTTTCATGGAGACCCAGTACTTC. This sequence encodes CASSFPGFMETQYF.

This clone was observed a few times. The gene calls are TRBV11-2 and TRBJ1-6, with unresolved D. Germline values: CDR1 SGHAT, CDR2 FQNNGV. Trimming took 0 bases from V and 7 from J, leaving 10 bases between them. The CDR3 consists of 15 residues. The CDR3 spells CASSLDPGPNSPLHF. CDR3 DNA: TGTGCCAGCAGCTTAGATCCAGGTCCAAATTCACCCCTCCACTTT.

The genes are TRBV5-1 and TRBJ2-5, with no clear D. CDR3 size: 13 residues. CDR1 SGHRS and CDR2 YFSETQ come from the germline V gene. V lost 0 bases and J lost 4, with 7 bases in between. The CDR3 protein is CASSLGSGETQYF. The CDR3 DNA follows: TGCGCCAGCAGCTTGGGGAGTGGAGAGACCCAGTACTTC.

V and J are TRBV27 and TRBJ1-2; D unclear. This CDR3 contains 13 residues. Trimming removed 6 bases from V and 6 bases from J, with 14 bases in between. Germline V gene data show CDR1 as MNHEY and CDR2 as SMNVEV (reference sequence). The CDR3 here is CASSPRGSNGYTF. As DNA, the CDR3 is TGTGCCAGCAGCCCACGGGGTAGCAATGGCTACACCTTC.

This chain uses TRBV11-2 with TRBJ1-2, with 7 bases lining up with TRBD1. J was trimmed by 8 bases and V by 1 base; bases with no gene match: 4. From germline, CDR1 is SGHAT and CDR2 FQNNGV. This CDR3 has 13 residues. CDR3 DNA: TGTGCCAGCAGCTTAGGACAGGGAAGAGGCTACACCTTC. Its translation is CASSLGQGRGYTF.

The chain is built from TRBV6-5 and TRBJ1-2; D gene unclear. The CDR3 has 15 residues. V was cut by 0 bases and J by 1 base, with 9 bases left in between. CDR1 and CDR2 from the germline V gene are MNHEY and SVGAGI. The CDR3 DNA is TGTGCCAGCAGTTACTCTCGGGGAGGTAACTATGGCTACACCTTC. Protein sequence: CASSYSRGGNYGYTF.

V usage is TRBV18 and J usage is TRBJ1-2; TRBD1 matches at 8 bases. Germline CDR1 KGHSH, CDR2 LQKENI. The V segment lost 3 bases and the J segment 2 bases; nucleotides outside the gene matches: 2. The CDR3 extends over 14 amino acids. The CDR3 region has the DNA TGTGCCAGCTCACCTTCAGGGGGCAACTATGGCTACACCTTC. Residues: CASSPSGGNYGYTF.

This clone was recorded only once. V is TRBV5-4 and J is TRBJ1-6; tentatively, D is TRBD1 (5 bases). The CDR3 has 15 amino acids. The germline CDR1 and CDR2 sequences are SGHNT and YYREEE (reference sequence). V was shortened by 3 bases and J by 4 bases, with 11 bases between the two germline ends. DNA for the CDR3: TGTGCCAGCAGCTCGTACGGACAATATAATTCACCCCTCCACTTT. It translates to CASSSYGQYNSPLHF.

The chain carries TRBV7-3 and TRBJ2-2; 7 nucleotides align to TRBD1. Germline V lookup: CDR1 SGHTA, CDR2 FQGTGA. This CDR3 is built from 16 residues. J lost 5 bases, V lost 1 base, and 7 bases had no gene match. CDR3 in amino acids: CASSLSPGGRTGELFF. CDR3 DNA sequence: TGTGCCAGCAGCTTAAGTCCAGGGGGAAGGACCGGGGAGCTGTTTTTT. The complete variable domain, with remaining parts taken from reference TRBV7-3 and TRBJ2-2, reads GAGVSQTPSNKVTEKGKYVELRCDPISGHTALYWYRQSLGQGPEFLIYFQGTGAADDSGLPNDRFFAVRPEGSVSTLKIQRTERGDSAVYLCASSLSPGGRTGELFFGEGSRLTVL.

The DNA for the CDR3 is TGTGCCAGCACTCAGGCCCTCTTTAATCAGCCCCAGCATTTT. As protein: CASTQALFNQPQHF. The gene calls are TRBV25-1 and TRBJ1-5, with unresolved D. Trimming stripped 7 bases from V and 4 bases from J, with 14 bases between. The CDR3 totals 14 residues. Germline assignment: CDR1 MGHDK and CDR2 SYGVNS.

The V gene is TRBV7-6, the J gene TRBJ1-2, with D perhaps TRBD1 (6 bases). V shed 4 bases and J shed 4 bases, with 16 bases lying between them. Per the germline V gene, CDR1 is SGHVS and CDR2 is FNYEAQ. This CDR3 contains 15 residues. CDR3 loop: CASSSTGGVGYGYTF. The CDR3 region has the DNA TGTGCCAGCAGCTCCACGGGGGGCGTCGGCTATGGCTACACCTTC.

The chain employs TRBV7-3 and TRBJ2-3; maybe TRBD2 (5 bases). Trimming took off 1 base at V and 4 bases at J, with 21 bases between the two ends. From germline, CDR1 is SGHTA and CDR2 FQGTGA. This CDR3 spans 18 amino acids. CDR3 loop: CASSLKPSFGRSADTQYF. The CDR3 nucleotides are TGTGCCAGCAGCTTAAAGCCGTCCTTTGGGCGTAGCGCAGATACGCAGTATTTT.

This sequence joins TRBV10-1 and TRBJ2-2; 7 bases align to TRBD2. The length of the CDR3 is 19 residues. Looked up from germline, CDR1 is WNHNN and CDR2 is SYGVQD (reference sequence). V gave up 0 bases and J gave up 0 bases; unmatched junction bases: 10. This CDR3 is CASSESTIPGRSNTGELFF. The CDR3 nucleotides read TGCGCCAGCAGTGAGTCCACTATACCCGGGAGGTCGAACACCGGGGAGCTGTTTTTT.